This entry lists 17 T cell receptor beta chains sequenced from one sample in a study of blood T cell repertoires in COVID-19. The table came from immunoSEQ multiplex PCR; TCRdb's copy has only in-frame clones and leaves some out. In the table there are around 300,000 clones, 85% to 90% of which are singletons. Material for sequencing was peripheral blood. Receptor source: a woman aged 25 to 39 with COVID-19, enrolled during active disease.

J is TRBJ1-1 and V is TRBV12-3 or TRBV12-4; unclear D gene. The CDR3 length is 13 residues. Trimming pared 1 base from V and 5 bases from J, leaving 8 bases between. In nucleotides, the CDR3 is TGTGCCAGCAGTTTAGGCGGGTCTACTGAAGCTTTCTTT. The encoded protein is CASSLGGSTEAFF.

The genes are TRBV7-7 and TRBJ2-1; 8 bases fit TRBD1. The CDR3 runs 13 residues. Germline values: CDR1 SSHAT, CDR2 FNYEAQ (reference sequence). With 8 bases clipped from V and 6 bases from J, the junction kept 6 bases outside the gene matches. The CDR3 region has the DNA TGTGCCAGCTCAACTACAGGGGGCAATGAGCAGTTCTTC. This gives the protein CASSTTGGNEQFF.

In its sample, this clone was seen a few times. The V call is TRBV30, the J call TRBJ2-3, with D perhaps TRBD1 (6 bases). V dropped 8 bases and J dropped 6 bases, with 18 bases sitting between them. CDR3 length: 13 residues. Germline CDR1 GTSNPN, CDR2 SVGIG (reference sequence). CDR3 in amino acids: CARSAQQGDTQYF. The CDR3, as DNA: TGTGCCCGGTCAGCTCAACAGGGCGATACGCAGTATTTT.

V and J are TRBV11-2 and TRBJ1-5; tentatively, D is TRBD1 (5 bases). The germline gives CDR1 SGHAT, CDR2 FQNNGV. The CDR3 consists of 19 residues. V gave up 1 base and J gave up 2 bases, with 21 bases separating them. CDR3 coding DNA: TGTGCCAGCAGCTTAGTGGGCGGCAGGGCGGACCTTGGCAATCAGCCCCAGCATTTT. Residues: CASSLVGGRADLGNQPQHF.

The chain is built from TRBV2 and TRBJ2-2; D is unclear. Deletions cut 4 bases from V and 6 bases from J, with 9 bases between. Germline V gene data show CDR1 as SNHLY and CDR2 as FYNNEI. This CDR3 has 13 residues. For the CDR3, the DNA is TGTGCCAGCAGTGTTGTTAGCCCCGGGGAGCTGTTTTTT. Its translation: CASSVVSPGELFF.

This chain uses TRBV3-1 (or the pseudogene TRBV3-2) with TRBJ1-5; TRBD1 matches 7 bases. The ends lost 0 bases at V and 5 bases at J; junction bases unmatched: 7. The CDR3 extends over 16 amino acids. Germline V CDR1 and CDR2: LGHDT, YNNKEL (reference sequence). CDR3 bases: TGTGCCAGCAGCCAAGATCTCGGACAGGCCGATCAGCCCCAGCATTTT. This codes for CASSQDLGQADQPQHF.

CDR3 loop: CASSIGQGAFDGYTF. As DNA, the CDR3 is TGTGCCAGCAGTATTGGACAGGGGGCTTTTGACGGCTACACCTTC. The chain employs TRBV27 and TRBJ1-2; 11 bases are shared with TRBD1. The CDR3 has 15 amino acids. Germline values: CDR1 MNHEY, CDR2 SMNVEV (reference sequence). V was clipped by 5 bases and J by 8 bases; unmatched bases: 10.

This clone appeared a few times. The chain carries TRBV2 and TRBJ2-2; D ambiguous. The V gene lost 3 bases and the J gene lost 5 bases, with 7 bases spanning the gap. CDR3 length equals 13 residues. Germline-derived CDR1 and CDR2 are SNHLY and FYNNEI. CDR3 region: CASSEVRTGELFF. The CDR3 coding sequence is TGTGCCAGCAGTGAGGTTCGGACCGGGGAGCTGTTTTTT.

CDR3 bases: TGCGCCAGCAGTAGAGGACAGGGACAAGAGACCCAGTACTTC. This encodes CASSRGQGQETQYF. This chain joins TRBV5-1 and TRBJ2-5; the match to TRBD1 covers 8 bases. Germline-derived CDR1 and CDR2 are SGHRS and YFSETQ. V lost 5 bases and J lost 2; bases outside the gene matches: 5. This CDR3 has 14 amino acids.

The chain employs TRBV29-1 and TRBJ1-4; the match to TRBD1 covers 10 bases. CDR1 and CDR2 from the germline V gene are SQVTM and ANQGSEA. Unmatched junction bases numbered 6, after V lost 7 bases and J lost 7 bases. This CDR3 is 13 amino acids long. The chain's CDR3 is CSAGDRGGEKLFF. For the CDR3, the DNA is TGCAGCGCTGGGGACAGGGGCGGTGAAAAACTGTTTTTT.

This chain connects TRBV3-1 (or the pseudogene TRBV3-2) to TRBJ2-1; 8 nucleotides match TRBD2. The CDR3 is 17 residues long. Trimming at V came to 0 bases and at J to 5 bases, leaving 9 bases not matched to a gene. CDR1 and CDR2 (germline): LGHDT, YNNKEL (reference sequence). CDR3 DNA: TGTGCCAGCAGCCAAGATCCCCCGGGACTAGTTAACAATGAGCAGTTCTTC. Amino acids: CASSQDPPGLVNNEQFF.

The rearrangement links TRBV28 to TRBJ2-1; a possible D gene is TRBD1 (6 bases). Trimming pared 3 bases from V and 8 bases from J, leaving 11 bases between. CDR1 and CDR2 (germline): MDHEN, SYDVKM. The CDR3 is made up of 13 amino acids. CDR3 residues: CASSLGRGDEQFF. The CDR3 DNA is TGTGCCAGCAGTTTGGGCAGGGGTGATGAGCAGTTCTTC.

The chain has TRBV11-1 and TRBJ2-7; possibly TRBD2 for D (6 bases). Germline loops: CDR1 SGHAT, CDR2 FQDESV (reference sequence). The CDR3 sequence is 14 residues long. Trimming cost V 0 bases and J 2 bases, with 8 bases left between them. The CDR3 here is CASSLAGGTYEQYF. The CDR3 region has the DNA TGTGCCAGCAGCTTAGCGGGGGGAACCTACGAGCAGTACTTC.

This clone was seen repeatedly, ten times or more. The chain is built from TRBV7-9 and TRBJ2-3; tentatively, D is TRBD2 (5 bases). CDR3 length: 14 residues. Deletions cut 1 base from V and 1 base from J, with 6 bases between. Germline loops: CDR1 SEHNR, CDR2 FQNEAQ (reference sequence). CDR3 DNA: TGTGCCAGCAGCTTAGGGCGGGGCACAGATACGCAGTATTTT. Protein: CASSLGRGTDTQYF.

The chain recombines TRBV5-1 with TRBJ1-2; 7 bases fit TRBD1. The CDR3 has 14 amino acids. CDR1 SGHRS and CDR2 YFSETQ come from the germline V gene. Germline trimming cut 0 bases from V and 5 bases from J; bases unmatched to any gene: 4. Written as DNA, the CDR3 is TGCGCCAGCAGCTTGGTAGGGGGCGAATATGGCTACACCTTC. This encodes CASSLVGGEYGYTF.

The genes are TRBV15 and TRBJ2-1; 7 bases line up with TRBD2. V dropped 5 bases and J dropped 6; count of bases not matched to a gene: 4. The CDR3 runs 13 residues. Germline V gene lookup returns CDR1 LNHNV and CDR2 YYDKDF (reference sequence). The CDR3 loop reads CATSWDYPNEQFF. The CDR3 coding sequence is TGTGCCACCAGCTGGGACTACCCCAATGAGCAGTTCTTC. The whole variable domain, filled in from reference TRBV15 and TRBJ2-1, reads DAMVIQNPRYQVTQFGKPVTLSCSQTLNHNVMYWYQQKSSQAPKLLFHYYDKDFNNEADTPDNFQSRRPNTSFCFLDIRSPGLGDTAMYLCATSWDYPNEQFFGPGTRLTVL.

This chain links TRBV5-1 with TRBJ1-1, with 7 nucleotides matching TRBD1. V gave up 0 bases and J gave up 2 bases; unmatched junction bases: 1. The length of the CDR3 is 14 residues. Per the germline V gene, CDR1 is SGHRS and CDR2 is YFSETQ. The CDR3 nucleotides are TGCGCCAGCAGCTTGGAGGGGGCAAACACTGAAGCTTTCTTT. Protein sequence: CASSLEGANTEAFF.